A selection of T cell receptor beta chains follows, all from one sample in a study of vaccination and CD4 T cells after COVID-19. Which antigens these TCRs recognize remains unknown. TCRdb called the PCR reads again in MiXCR, with one record for every CDR3 protein. The top ten hold 25% to 30% of the sample, which has 6,500 to 9,000 distinct CDR3 sequences, around three fifths seen once. Sequencing was done on a sample of CD4+ T cells from blood, cultured in vitro. Receptor source: a human donor who had recovered from COVID-19. CDR3s include the opening cysteine and the closing phenylalanine or tryptophan. A D gene is named only where the DNA matches it firmly. Size tells how often a clone was seen (once, few, many) or the class of an expanded clone, and some rows leave it out.

D gene | clone size | J gene | V gene | CDR3 DNA | CDR3 protein
- | - | TRBJ1-2 | TRBV11-2 | TGTGCCAGCAGCTTAGATCCCCAGGGGTTACAGGGTGGCTACACCTTC | CASSLDPQGLQGGYTF
- | - | TRBJ2-5 | TRBV19 | TGTGCCAGTAGTCGGGGGGAGACCCAGTACTTC | CASSRGETQYF
- | - | TRBJ2-7 | TRBV2 | TGTGCCAGCAGTTCCTACGAGCAGTACTTC | CASSSYEQYF
- | - | TRBJ1-5 | TRBV30 | TGTGCCTGGAGTGTACGGGTAGGGCAGCCCCAGCATTTT | CAWSVRVGQPQHF
- | few | TRBJ1-1 | TRBV20-1 | TGCAGTGCTAGGGCGTTGGGGGAGACGAACACTGAAGCTTTCTTT | CSARALGETNTEAFF
TRBD1 | - | TRBJ2-3 | TRBV20-1 | TGCAGTGCTAGACTCCGGGACAGGCGCACAGATACGCAGTATTTT | CSARLRDRRTDTQYF
- | few | TRBJ2-7 | TRBV11-2 | TGTGCCAGCAGCCGGGGAGAGGGGGGATCCTACGAGCAGTACTTC | CASSRGEGGSYEQYF
- | - | TRBJ1-2 | TRBV12-3/TRBV12-4 | TGTGCCAGCAGTTTGCACTATTTGGGGGCTAACTATGGCTACACCTTC | CASSLHYLGANYGYTF
- | - | TRBJ1-2 | TRBV6-1 | TGTGCCAGCAGTGAACAGGGTAACTATGGCTACACCTTC | CASSEQGNYGYTF
- | few | TRBJ1-2 | TRBV6-1 | TGTGCCAGCACTCCCCACCAGAGGAGGGAGGGGCAGGCCAACTATGGCTACACCTTC | CASTPHQRREGQANYGYTF
- | few | TRBJ2-3 | TRBV20-1 | TGCAGTGCTAGAGATGAGACCAATACGCAGTATTTT | CSARDETNTQYF
- | - | TRBJ1-6 | TRBV6-1 | TGTGCCAGCAGCCCCGGGGCAAGCTCCTATAATTCACCCCTCCACTTT | CASSPGASSYNSPLHF
- | - | TRBJ2-3 | TRBV4-1 | TGCGCCAGCAGCCCTAGATTAGGCACAGATACGCAGTATTTT | CASSPRLGTDTQYF
- | few | TRBJ1-1 | TRBV2 | TGTGCCAGCAGTGGCCTTAGTTGGGGGCAGGGGAACACTGAAGCTTTCTTT | CASSGLSWGQGNTEAFF